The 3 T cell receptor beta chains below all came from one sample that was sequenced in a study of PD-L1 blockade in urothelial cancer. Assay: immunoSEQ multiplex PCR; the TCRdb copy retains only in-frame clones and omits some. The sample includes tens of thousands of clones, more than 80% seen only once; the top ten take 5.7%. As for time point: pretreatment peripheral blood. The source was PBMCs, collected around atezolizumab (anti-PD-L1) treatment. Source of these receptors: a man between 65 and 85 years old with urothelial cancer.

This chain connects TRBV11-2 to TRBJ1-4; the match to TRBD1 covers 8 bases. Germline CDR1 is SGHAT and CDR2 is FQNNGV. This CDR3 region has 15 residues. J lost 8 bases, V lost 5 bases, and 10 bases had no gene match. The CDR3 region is CASSPRTGSWEKLFF. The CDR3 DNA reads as TGTGCCAGCAGCCCGCGGACAGGGTCTTGGGAAAAACTGTTTTTT.

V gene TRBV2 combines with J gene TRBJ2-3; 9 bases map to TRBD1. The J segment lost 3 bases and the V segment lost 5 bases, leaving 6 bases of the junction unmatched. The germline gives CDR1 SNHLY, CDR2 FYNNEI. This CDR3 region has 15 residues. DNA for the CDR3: TGTGCCAGCAGTCAAGACAGGGGGTCGACAGATACGCAGTATTTT. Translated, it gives CASSQDRGSTDTQYF.

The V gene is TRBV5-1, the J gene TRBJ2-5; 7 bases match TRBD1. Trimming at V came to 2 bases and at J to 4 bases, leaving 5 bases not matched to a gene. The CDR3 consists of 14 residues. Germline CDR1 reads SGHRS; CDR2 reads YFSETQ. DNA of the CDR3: TGCGCCAGCAGCTTCCCGACAGGGTCAGAGACCCAGTACTTC. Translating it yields CASSFPTGSETQYF.